These T cell receptor beta chains were read from a single sample in a study of regulatory T cells in long-lasting Graves disease. Each CDR3 protein is one row after TCRdb ran MiXCR on the multiplex PCR reads. In the table there are about half a million distinct CDR3 sequences, about 11% of which are singletons. This sample also belongs to another study, concerning T cells in Graves' hyperthyroidism and ophthalmopathy.

The specimen was peripheral blood mononuclear cells (PBMCs), collected at new diagnosis, from a patient treated with antithyroid drugs. The receptors shown here come from a woman in her twenties or thirties with Graves disease. CDR3s include the opening cysteine and the closing phenylalanine or tryptophan. The order of the fields is J gene, clone size, V gene, D gene, CDR3 DNA, CDR3 protein. The D gene is left open where the match is weak. The size of a clone is reported for some rows only, either as once, few or many, or as a class for expanded clones.

TRBJ2-7	many	TRBV11-2	TRBD1	TGTGCCAGCAGCCGAGACAGGGGGAATAACTACGAGCAGTACTTC	CASSRDRGNNYEQYF
TRBJ2-2	many	TRBV6-1	TRBD2	TGTGCCAGCAGTACAACTAGCGGGAGTTTCACCGGGGAGCTGTTTTTT	CASSTTSGSFTGELFF
TRBJ2-7	few	TRBV9	.	TGTGCCAGCAGCCCCCATCTTGGAGTCGAGCAGTACTTC	CASSPHLGVEQYF
TRBJ2-1	many	TRBV2	.	TGTGCCAGCAGTGTAAGGGGGAGGGACTACAATGAGCAGTTCTTC	CASSVRGRDYNEQFF
TRBJ2-1	many	TRBV11-3	.	TGTGCCAGCACCGGTGGCGGGGCTCGGGGGTACATCGAGCAGTTCTTC	CASTGGGARGYIEQFF
TRBJ2-3	many	TRBV11-3	.	TGTGCCAGCAGCTTCCAGCTCCCATGGGATACGCAGTATTTT	CASSFQLPWDTQYF
TRBJ1-1	many	TRBV11-3	.	TGTGCCAGCAGCTCAGAGATCTCTGAAGCTTTCTTT	CASSSEISEAFF
TRBJ2-7	few	TRBV5-6	.	TGTGCCAGCAGCTTGGAAGGGTACTCCTACGAGCAGTACTTC	CASSLEGYSYEQYF
TRBJ2-3	many	TRBV25-1	.	TGTGCCAGCAGTGACCCACAGGGTACGCAGTATTTT	CASSDPQGTQYF
TRBJ2-1	many	TRBV6-2/TRBV6-3	.	TGTGCCAGCAGTGAATGGTTAGATGTCCTAAATGAGCAGTTCTTC	CASSEWLDVLNEQFF
TRBJ1-1	many	TRBV2	.	TGTGCCAGCAGCCATAACGATTTGAACACTGAAGCTTTCTTT	CASSHNDLNTEAFF
TRBJ1-3	many	TRBV19	.	TGTGCCAGTAGTATAGATCGGGCAACACCCTCTGGAAACACCATATATTTT	CASSIDRATPSGNTIYF
TRBJ1-1	many	TRBV10-2	.	TGCGCCAGCAGTGAGTTGCAGGGGAGGGCTGAAGCTTTCTTT	CASSELQGRAEAFF
TRBJ2-2	many	TRBV20-1	.	TGCAGTGCTAGAGTTAGGACAGTAGGGACCGGGGAGCTGTTTTTT	CSARVRTVGTGELFF
TRBJ2-3	few	TRBV20-1	.	TGCAGTGCTAGAGTCACTAGGGCAGATACGCAGTATTTT	CSARVTRADTQYF
TRBJ1-3	few	TRBV6-5	TRBD1	TGTGCCAGCAGTTACGGGACAGGAGTCTCTGGAAACACCATATATTTT	CASSYGTGVSGNTIYF
TRBJ2-1	many	TRBV24-1	.	TGTGCCACCTCTAAGGGCCACGAAGAGCAGTTCTTC	CATSKGHEEQFF
TRBJ2-5	many	TRBV27	.	TGTGCCAGCAGTTCTAAGAGGGGAGAGACCCAGTACTTC	CASSSKRGETQYF
TRBJ2-7	many	TRBV20-1	TRBD2	TGCAGTGCTACTAAGGCTGCGGGAGGGACCTACGAGCAGTACTTC	CSATKAAGGTYEQYF
TRBJ1-5	.	TRBV27	TRBD1	TGTGCCAGCAGCTACCTTTCCAAGACGGCCGGGACAGAAGGGCAGCCCCAGCATTTT	CASSYLSKTAGTEGQPQHF
TRBJ2-7	.	TRBV19	TRBD1	TGTGCCAGTAGTGGACAGGGGGTTTCCGAGCAGTACTTC	CASSGQGVSEQYF
TRBJ2-3	.	TRBV7-2	.	TGTGCCAGCAGCCAAGCCGGATGGGGTACAGATACGCAGTATTTT	CASSQAGWGTDTQYF
TRBJ2-3	few	TRBV28	TRBD1	TGTGCCAGCAGGGAGGACAGGGCCGGAGATACGCAGTATTTT	CASREDRAGDTQYF
TRBJ2-1	many	TRBV30	TRBD2	TGTGCCTGGAGTAAAGGAAGCGGGAGATATAGTGAGCAGTTCTTC	CAWSKGSGRYSEQFF
TRBJ1-4	many	TRBV19	.	TGTGCCAGTAGTACCTCGGGTGGGCGGAATGAAAAACTGTTTTTT	CASSTSGGRNEKLFF
TRBJ1-2	once	TRBV12-3/TRBV12-4	.	TGTGCCAGCAGTAGGGAAAGGGCCAGGGTGGTCGATGGCTACACCTTC	CASSRERARVVDGYTF
TRBJ2-2	.	TRBV7-2	TRBD1	TGTGCCAGCAGCTTACGTCCCCAGGGGGCAAACACCGGGGAGCTGTTTTTT	CASSLRPQGANTGELFF
TRBJ2-2	many	TRBV11-1	.	TGTGCCAGCAGCTTTAGAGGGGATATCGGGGAGCTGTTTTTT	CASSFRGDIGELFF
TRBJ2-2	.	TRBV6-4	.	TGTGCCAGCATGATGACAGCGAACACCGGGGAGCTGTTTTTT	CASMMTANTGELFF
TRBJ2-5	few	TRBV19	TRBD2	TGTGCCACCGGCGGCCGGGACTATGAAGAGACCCAGTACTTC	CATGGRDYEETQYF
TRBJ1-3	.	TRBV20-1	.	TGCAGTGCGCCGAGTGGGACGGCGGGAGGAAACACCATATATTTT	CSAPSGTAGGNTIYF
TRBJ1-2	many	TRBV30	.	TGTGCCTCCCAAGGGAAGAGACGGCAGTATGGCTACACCTTC	CASQGKRRQYGYTF
TRBJ1-2	many	TRBV11-2	.	TGTGCCAGCACCCACCTCGACGTAAACTATGGCTACACCTTC	CASTHLDVNYGYTF
TRBJ2-1	many	TRBV28	TRBD2	TGTGCCAGCAGTACCACCAGGGCTAGCGGGAAGAATGAGCAGTTCTTC	CASSTTRASGKNEQFF
TRBJ1-5	few	TRBV6-2/TRBV6-3	.	TGTGCCAGCGAGGTTTCCGGTCAGCCCCAGCATTTT	CASEVSGQPQHF
TRBJ2-5	few	TRBV20-1	TRBD2	TGCAGTGCCACGCCCCGGGCGGGAGTGCTTGAGACCCAGTACTTC	CSATPRAGVLETQYF
TRBJ2-1	many	TRBV2	.	TGTGCCAGCACTGTACAGGGTCCCGACAATGAGCAGTTCTTC	CASTVQGPDNEQFF
TRBJ1-2	few	TRBV2	.	TGTGCCAGCAGTGAGGGGAGGGTTACGCGAGGCTACACCTTC	CASSEGRVTRGYTF
TRBJ1-1	many	TRBV19	.	TGTGCCAGTATAGGACAGATGAACACTGAAGCTTTCTTT	CASIGQMNTEAFF
TRBJ2-7	.	TRBV20-1	.	TGCAGTGCTAGTTGGGGGGGCCGCTACGAGCAGTACTTC	CSASWGGRYEQYF
TRBJ1-2	many	TRBV7-3	.	TGTGCCAGCAGCTTAGACGGATTTAACTATGGCTACACCTTC	CASSLDGFNYGYTF
TRBJ2-1	.	TRBV4-1	.	TGCGCCAGCAGCCAACCCGCTCCCTACAATGAGCAGTTCTTC	CASSQPAPYNEQFF
TRBJ2-2	few	TRBV20-1	.	TGCAGTGCTAGAGATTCTGTCGGGGCCGGGGAGCTGTTTTTT	CSARDSVGAGELFF
TRBJ2-7	many	TRBV7-2	.	TGTGCCAGCAGCGAAACCGGGCTCAACTACGAGCAGTACTTC	CASSETGLNYEQYF
TRBJ2-7	.	TRBV7-8	.	TGTGCCAGCAGGGAGGTAGCGGCCAACTACGAGCAGTACTTC	CASREVAANYEQYF
TRBJ2-1	many	TRBV27	.	TGTGCCAGCAGTCTCACGGCCCCAAGCTCCTACAATGAGCAGTTCTTC	CASSLTAPSSYNEQFF
TRBJ2-7	.	TRBV5-6	.	TGTGCCAGCAGCTGGCTCGGCGGGGAACAGTACTTC	CASSWLGGEQYF
TRBJ2-1	.	TRBV4-1	TRBD2	TGCGCCAGCAGACAGCGGGAGGGCCTCTATGAGCAGTTCTTC	CASRQREGLYEQFF
TRBJ1-1	few	TRBV19	.	TGTGCCAGTAGTTCTTACAGGGACACTGAAGCTTTCTTT	CASSSYRDTEAFF
TRBJ2-7	few	TRBV7-2	.	TGTGCCAGCAGCTTTCCTGAGACTAGACACTACGAGCAGTACTTC	CASSFPETRHYEQYF
TRBJ1-4	few	TRBV19	TRBD1	TGTGCCAGTAGTCCCGAGACAGGGGGAACGAATGAAAAACTGTTTTTT	CASSPETGGTNEKLFF
TRBJ2-7	.	TRBV6-1	TRBD1	TGTGCCAGCAGTGAATATCTCCCAGGGGGCCGTTACGAGCAGTACTTC	CASSEYLPGGRYEQYF
TRBJ1-2	many	TRBV20-1	.	TGCAGTGCTAGCGGGCAGGGCTATGGCTACACCTTC	CSASGQGYGYTF
TRBJ2-2	many	TRBV3-1	TRBD2	TGTGCCAGCAGGGAAGCGGGAGCCGGGGAGCTGTTTTTT	CASREAGAGELFF
TRBJ2-7	many	TRBV28	TRBD2	TGTGCCAGCAGTTTGAGCGTCCTAGCGGCTAGGGAGGAGCAGTACTTC	CASSLSVLAAREEQYF
TRBJ1-1	many	TRBV10-3	TRBD1	TGTGCCATCAGAGGGACAGCGAACACTGAAGCTTTCTTT	CAIRGTANTEAFF
TRBJ2-6	few	TRBV6-2/TRBV6-3	.	TGTGCCGGGCAAACGGCTGGGGCCAACGTCCTGACTTTC	CAGQTAGANVLTF